This T cell receptor beta chain was recorded in a study of siplizumab effects on memory and regulatory T cells. Whole-study results and caveats: The average Treg-derived proportion among mappable alloreactive CD4+ clones was 65% to 80% with siplizumab versus under 35% in controls. Naive T cells seemed more diverse than memory cells; they also seemed major alloresponse contributors. Solely a minor proportion of alloreactive clones could be assigned to unstimulated subsets.

With regard to this clone: Its antigen is undetermined.

The CDR3 consists of 13 residues. V lost 4 bases and J lost 9, with 16 bases in between. Germline V CDR1 and CDR2: SGHRS, YFSETQ. The assay covered 100,000 or so TCR templates per sample. Assay used: immunoSEQ multiplex PCR; TCRdb lists only in-frame clones, some missing. The sample lists some 110,000 clones, approximately 94% occurring once. Material for sequencing was CD4+ T cells sorted from blood. The chain employs TRBV5-1 and TRBJ1-1; D is ambiguous. The source of this sequence is a human donor in good health. The CDR3 is CASSAPPGGKAFF. The CDR3 DNA reads as TGCGCCAGCAGCGCCCCTCCGGGAGGTAAAGCTTTCTTT.